This T cell receptor (beta chain) was sequenced in a study of graft-versus-host responses after intestinal transplantation. Whole-study context: Multivisceral, liver-intestinal, or isolated intestinal transplants were received by the recipients. Anti-thymocyte globulin served as induction for all recipients, who then took tacrolimus and steroids for about three years. Study-wide points: Graft-donor T cell macrochimerism coincided with high graft-versus-host to host-versus-graft clonal ratios in allografts.

Remarks on this clone: The antigen is not known. The same CDR3 also results from other DNA sequences found in this sample.

Measured with immunoSEQ multiplex PCR; TCRdb has only the in-frame clones, and not every one. Of roughly 120,000 clones in the sample, approximately 92% were seen once. The source is a human donor who was the organ donor for an intestinal transplant. This specimen was unstimulated CD4+ T cells sorted from spleen or lymph node cells, taken before transplant.

The CDR3 loop is CASSRQGANTEAFF. For the CDR3, the DNA is TGTGCCAGTAGTCGTCAGGGCGCGAACACTGAAGCTTTCTTT. This chain links TRBV19 with TRBJ1-1, with TRBD1 as a possible D gene (5 bases). The V gene lost 5 bases and the J gene lost 1 base, with 11 bases spanning the gap. Germline CDR1 LNHDA, CDR2 SQIVND (reference sequence). The CDR3 runs to 14 residues.